These 13 T cell receptor beta chains originate from one sample sequenced in a study of CD8 T cells in ankylosing spondylitis (dated by TCRdb to 2016 to 2017). The research as a whole found: Blood from ankylosing spondylitis patients appeared to be characterized by a TCR beta motif composed of roughly 8 highly homologous amino acid variants.

These TCRs' antigens remain unknown. Libraries were built with 5' RACE. Reads for this sample came from an Illumina HiSeq 2500. TCRdb trimmed public reads at Q25 via fastp, called clones via MiXCR and kept in-frame beta chains. Each CDR3 protein gets just one entry, which takes the most common genes and DNA from the rows behind it. This sample gives about 90,000 distinct CDR3 sequences in total; roughly 8.5% of them show up just once. The leading ten clones occupy roughly 29% of the sample. The sequencing input was blood, either unsorted or a sorted T cell fraction (not recorded which). Receptors originate from a male donor with ankylosing spondylitis.

The chain uses TRBV7-6 and TRBJ2-1; D possibly corresponds to TRBD2 (5 bases). The CDR3 contains 16 residues. CDR1 SGHVS and CDR2 FNYEAQ come from the germline V gene. Trimming removed 1 base from V and 4 bases from J, with 14 bases in between. DNA of the CDR3: TGTGCCAGCAGCTTAGTGGCAGAGAGGGTGTACAATGAGCAGTTCTTC. Translated: CASSLVAERVYNEQFF. Variable domain in full (rest from reference TRBV7-6 and TRBJ2-1): GAGVSQSPRYKVTKRGQDVALRCDPISGHVSLYWYRQALGQGPEFLTYFNYEAQQDKSGLPNDRFSAERPEGSISTLTIQRTEQRDSAMYRCASSLVAERVYNEQFFGPGTRLTVL.

This clonotype occurred a few times. The V gene is TRBV9, the J gene TRBJ2-3, with D tentatively TRBD1 or TRBD2 (5 bases each). CDR1 is SGDLS, CDR2 YYNGEE, per germline. This CDR3 spans 14 amino acids. V was cut by 1 base and J by 4 bases, with 10 bases left in between. The CDR3 protein is CASSVLGESDTQYF. In nucleotides, the CDR3 is TGTGCCAGCAGCGTATTGGGGGAGTCAGATACGCAGTATTTT.

On this clonotype itself: A much bigger clone sits one base away, suggesting this may be a read error. The chain joins TRBV3-1 to TRBJ2-2; 14 nucleotides agree with TRBD2. Germline values: CDR1 LGHDT, CDR2 YNNKEL (reference sequence). The CDR3 is made up of 17 amino acids. The chain's CDR3 is CAISPRGLAGVTGELFF. Written as DNA, the CDR3 is TGTGCCATCAGCCCTCGGGGACTAGCGGGAGTTACCGGGGAGCTGTTTTTT.

This clonotype was seen ten or more times. This chain connects TRBV12-3 or TRBV12-4 to TRBJ2-7; 10 bases agree with TRBD2. The CDR3 contains 13 residues. The J segment lost 4 bases and the V segment lost 8 bases, leaving 5 bases of the junction unmatched. The CDR3 loop is CASGSSGSYEQYV. CDR3 nucleotides: TGTGCCAGCGGGTCTAGCGGGAGTTACGAGCAGTACGTC.

This clonotype has at least ten counts. CDR3 sequence: CSVDVRGRQTEAFF. The CDR3 DNA sequence: TGCAGCGTTGATGTCCGGGGGCGACAGACTGAAGCTTTCTTT. The chain combines TRBV29-1 with TRBJ1-1, with D possibly matching TRBD1 (6 bases). In germline, CDR1 is SQVTM, CDR2 ANQGSEA. V was cut by 3 bases and J by 5 bases, with 16 bases left in between. The CDR3 spans 14 residues.

This clonotype was detected many times. This chain connects TRBV12-3 or TRBV12-4 to TRBJ2-1; D unclear. The CDR3 contains 14 residues. V lost 7 bases and J 0 bases, leaving 10 bases between the germline ends. CDR3 region: CASILGNSYNEQFF. DNA of the CDR3: TGTGCCAGCATCCTGGGTAACTCCTACAATGAGCAGTTCTTC.

The V and J genes are TRBV2 and TRBJ1-2; D gene unclear. The V gene lost 6 bases and the J gene lost 8 bases, with 13 bases spanning the gap. This CDR3 region has 12 residues. The germline CDR1 and CDR2 sequences are SNHLY and FYNNEI. CDR3 amino acids: CASRTNWEGYTF. CDR3 coding DNA: TGTGCCAGCAGGACAAATTGGGAGGGCTACACCTTC.

This clonotype was counted ten times or more. The chain has TRBV24-1 and TRBJ1-1; 7 positions match TRBD1. After removal of 9 bases from V and 4 bases from J, the junction contained 1 base not matched to a gene. The V gene's germline CDR1 is KGHDR and CDR2 SFDVKD. CDR3 length: 11 amino acids. CDR3 DNA sequence: TGTGCCACCCGACAGGGCACTGAAGCTTTCTTT. It codes for CATRQGTEAFF.

This clonotype has a handful of counts. This chain uses TRBV7-8 with TRBJ1-2; possibly TRBD1 for D (5 bases). The CDR3 is made up of 15 amino acids. Germline CDR1 SGHVS, CDR2 FQNEAQ. V lost 5 bases and J lost 4, with 17 bases in between. The CDR3 is CASSTDILFVYGYTF. DNA of the CDR3: TGTGCCAGCAGCACGGACATTCTTTTTGTCTATGGCTACACCTTC.

The V and J genes are TRBV7-8 and TRBJ2-7; no clear D gene. V lost 0 bases and J lost 7, with 16 bases in between. The germline V gene has CDR1 SGHVS and CDR2 FQNEAQ. This CDR3 contains 15 residues. Written as DNA, the CDR3 is TGTGCCAGCAGCTTAGCTACCGGGTCTGGATGGGAGCAGTACTTC. Its translation: CASSLATGSGWEQYF. Full variable domain (outside the CDR3, taken from reference TRBV7-8 and TRBJ2-7): GAGVSQSPRYKVAKRGQDVALRCDPISGHVSLFWYQQALGQGPEFLTYFQNEAQLDKSGLPSDRFFAERPEGSVSTLKIQRTQQEDSAVYLCASSLATGSGWEQYFGPGTRLTVT.

The rearrangement joins TRBV20-1 to TRBJ1-2, with TRBD1 identical over 7 bases. Unmatched junction bases numbered 8, after V lost 6 bases and J lost 4 bases. CDR1 and CDR2 from the germline V gene are DFQATT and SNEGSKA (reference sequence). CDR3 length equals 13 residues. In DNA, the CDR3 is TGCAGTGCCACAGGGGAGGAAGGCTATGGCTACACCTTC. This translates into CSATGEEGYGYTF.

In its sample, this clonotype was seen a few times. J is TRBJ2-7 and V is TRBV5-6, with 9 bases that match TRBD2. V lost 4 bases to trimming and J lost 3 bases; unmatched junction nucleotides: 8. This CDR3 comprises 15 residues. The germline V gene has CDR1 SGHDT and CDR2 YYEEEE. The CDR3, as DNA: TGTGCCAGCAGCCCAGTAGCGGGAGTCTTCTACGAGCAGTACTTC. Its translation: CASSPVAGVFYEQYF.

In its sample, this clonotype was seen a few times. The chain joins TRBV10-1 to TRBJ2-3; no reliable D call. This CDR3 contains 12 residues. V was cut by 0 bases and J by 6 bases, with 4 bases left in between. Germline assignment: CDR1 WNHNN and CDR2 SYGVQD (reference sequence). CDR3 region: CASSESWDTQYF. CDR3 sequence (DNA): TGCGCCAGCAGTGAGTCGTGGGATACGCAGTATTTT.